These 8 T cell receptor beta chains share one sample of origin, sequenced in a study of control samples from healthy donors and cancer patients. Some clones are missing from TCRdb's copy, which holds only in-frame ones; the method was immunoSEQ multiplex PCR. Counted here are fewer than 100,000 clones, roughly 82% occurring once; the ten biggest clones make up about 2%. The specimen sequenced was blood. The receptors were gathered from a man in his 60s in good health.

The CDR3 DNA follows: TGTGCCACCAAAAAGTCTTCCAGCTCCTACAATGAGCAGTTCTTC. Translation: CATKKSSSSYNEQFF. The rearrangement links TRBV24-1 to TRBJ2-1; D uncertain. CDR1 is KGHDR, CDR2 SFDVKD, per germline. The V gene lost 8 bases and the J gene lost 0 bases, with 13 bases spanning the gap. The CDR3 consists of 15 residues.

V and J are TRBV5-1 and TRBJ2-7, with D hard to call. This CDR3 region has 14 residues. V was pared by 4 bases and J by 0 bases, with 11 bases between. The germline gives CDR1 SGHRS, CDR2 YFSETQ. The CDR3 DNA sequence: TGCGCCAGCAGCCCCGGGTCACTCTCCTACGAGCAGTACTTC. Encoded protein: CASSPGSLSYEQYF.

V gene TRBV19 combines with J gene TRBJ1-2, with TRBD1 as a possible D gene (6 bases). V lost 4 bases to trimming and J lost 7 bases, with 16 bases between them. Germline CDR1 and CDR2: LNHDA and SQIVND (reference sequence). The CDR3 sequence is 14 residues long. The chain's CDR3 is CASSTQQGTGGYTF. The CDR3 DNA sequence: TGTGCCAGTAGTACCCAACAGGGAACTGGTGGCTACACCTTC.

The chain has TRBV3-1 (or the pseudogene TRBV3-2) and TRBJ1-5, with 8 bases identical to TRBD1. CDR3 length: 17 amino acids. Trimming at V came to 3 bases and at J to 10 bases, leaving 17 bases not matched to a gene. CDR1 and CDR2 (germline): LGHDT, YNNKEL (reference sequence). The DNA for the CDR3 is TGTGCCAGCAGCCAGGGGGATACACAGGGGGTGGGTGGACCCCAGCATTTT. This codes for CASSQGDTQGVGGPQHF.

The chain links TRBV12-3 or TRBV12-4 to TRBJ2-7; D is unclear. This CDR3 is 12 amino acids long. Trimming left V 6 bases short and J 10 bases short, with 16 bases between. CDR3 protein: CASSPNIRDQYF. DNA for the CDR3: TGTGCCAGCAGCCCCAATATAAGGGATCAGTACTTC.

This CDR3 is CASSSGLAGFDEQYF. The CDR3 nucleotides read TGTGCCAGCAGTTCCGGACTAGCGGGATTCGACGAGCAGTACTTC. This chain links TRBV28 with TRBJ2-7; 12 bases match TRBD2. The CDR3 extends over 15 amino acids. The germline V gene has CDR1 MDHEN and CDR2 SYDVKM. Trimming took 4 bases from V and 5 from J; bases not matched to a gene: 6. Full variable domain (missing parts from reference TRBV28 and TRBJ2-7): DVKVTQSSRYLVKRTGEKVFLECVQDMDHENMFWYRQDPGLGLRLIYFSYDVKMKEKGDIPEGYSVSREKKERFSLILESASTNQTSMYLCASSSGLAGFDEQYFGPGTRLTVT.

The chain links TRBV5-8 to TRBJ2-5, with TRBD1 matching 9 bases. From germline, CDR1 is SGHTS and CDR2 YDEGEE. V trimming: 4 bases; J trimming: 4 bases; junction bases outside the gene matches: 8. This CDR3 spans 15 amino acids. The CDR3 nucleotides are TGTGCCAGCAGCCCCGGGACAGGGACCCGAGAGACCCAGTACTTC. It codes for CASSPGTGTRETQYF.

This sequence joins TRBV10-3 and TRBJ2-7; 10 bases fit TRBD2. The V gene's germline CDR1 is ENHRY and CDR2 SYGVKD. With V trimmed by 6 bases and J by 3 bases, 5 bases remained unmatched. CDR3 length: 14 residues. The CDR3 nucleotides are TGTGCCATCAGCGGGACTAGCGATAACTACGAGCAGTACTTC. Translation: CAISGTSDNYEQYF.